The 13 T cell receptor beta chains below were found in one sample sequenced in a study of shared clonotypes between healthy human individuals (dated by TCRdb to between 2020 and 2021). The library was produced with the immunoSEQ multiplex PCR assay. Drawn from immuneACCESS, this table holds only the in-frame rearrangements with V and J called that TCRdb kept. Clones are partly lost; checked studies trace under half to an unresolved V gene and leave the rest unexplained. For this sample the table gives roughly 2.5 million clones, of which roughly 92% were detected only once. The biggest ten clones account for 0.11% to 0.15% of the sample. Sequenced: naive CD4+ T cells sorted from blood. In the paper's terms, the cell subset or site label means: CD45RA+ positively selected. The source is a man aged 18 to 29 in good health.

J is TRBJ2-1 and V is TRBV5-4; 9 bases are a match to TRBD1. V lost 4 bases to trimming and J lost 7 bases; unmatched junction nucleotides: 3. Germline V CDR1 and CDR2: SGHNT, YYREEE (reference sequence). CDR3 length: 13 amino acids. In DNA form, the CDR3 reads TGTGCCAGCAGCCGGGACAGGGCGAATGAGCAGTTCTTC. Its translation is CASSRDRANEQFF.

V gene TRBV11-2 combines with J gene TRBJ2-3, with TRBD2 matching over 8 bases. The CDR3 has 16 residues. Per germline, CDR1 SGHAT and CDR2 FQNNGV. V shed 4 bases, J shed 4 bases, and the junction held 10 bases outside the gene matches. CDR3 amino acids: CASSSGLAGPADTQYF. In DNA, the CDR3 is TGTGCCAGCAGCTCCGGACTAGCAGGACCCGCAGATACGCAGTATTTT.

This chain joins TRBV14 and TRBJ2-1; D gene ambiguous. Between the trimmed V and J ends, which lost 4 bases and 10 bases, there was a span of 8 bases. This CDR3 is 11 amino acids long. Germline V gene sequence: CDR1 SGHDN, CDR2 FVKESK. The CDR3 here is CASSRGPEQFF. In DNA, the CDR3 is TGTGCCAGCAGCCGCGGCCCAGAGCAGTTCTTC.

This chain uses TRBV2 with TRBJ1-2; D not certain. In germline, CDR1 is SNHLY, CDR2 FYNNEI. V gave up 5 bases and J gave up 8 bases, with 18 bases separating them. The CDR3 runs 14 residues. For the CDR3, the DNA is TGTGCCAGCAGTCGAAACGAATTAGTTGGGGGCTACACCTTC. It specifies CASSRNELVGGYTF.

This chain links TRBV18 with TRBJ2-1; TRBD2 matches at 13 bases. The junction had 19 bases not matched to a gene; V was cut back by 2 bases and J by 15 bases. Germline V lookup: CDR1 KGHSH, CDR2 LQKENI. The CDR3 extends over 18 amino acids. CDR3: CASSPTTERTSGGPGPFF. In DNA, the CDR3 is TGTGCCAGCTCACCAACGACAGAGAGGACTAGCGGGGGACCCGGGCCGTTCTTC.

The chain joins TRBV18 to TRBJ1-3; no definite D call. The germline V gene has CDR1 KGHSH and CDR2 LQKENI. The V and J ends lost 8 bases and 0 bases respectively, with 5 bases between them. This CDR3 region has 12 residues. In DNA form, the CDR3 reads TGTGCCAGCATACTCTCTGGAAACACCATATATTTT. Amino acids: CASILSGNTIYF. The complete variable domain, with remaining parts taken from reference TRBV18 and TRBJ1-3, reads NAGVMQNPRHLVRRRGQEARLRCSPMKGHSHVYWYRQLPEEGLKFMVYLQKENIIDESGMPKERFSAEFPKEGPSILRIQQVVRGDSAAYFCASILSGNTIYFGEGSWLTVV.

The chain has TRBV5-4 and TRBJ1-4; 9 nucleotides agree with TRBD1. Germline CDR1 reads SGHNT; CDR2 reads YYREEE (reference sequence). The ends lost 5 bases at V and 5 bases at J; junction bases unmatched: 4. This CDR3 region has 14 residues. The CDR3 nucleotides read TGTGCCAGCAGTCCCGGGACAGGGAATGAAAAACTGTTTTTT. It translates to CASSPGTGNEKLFF. Full variable domain (missing parts from reference TRBV5-4 and TRBJ1-4): ETGVTQSPTHLIKTRGQQVTLRCSSQSGHNTVSWYQQALGQGPQFIFQYYREEENGRGNFPPRFSGLQFPNYSSELNVNALELDDSALYLCASSPGTGNEKLFFGSGTQLSVL.

This clone was picked up a small number of times. The sample carries other DNA sequences with the same CDR3. The rearrangement joins TRBV5-1 to TRBJ2-2, with TRBD1 matching 7 bases. The germline gives CDR1 SGHRS, CDR2 YFSETQ. The CDR3 runs to 15 residues. After removal of 1 base from V and 4 bases from J, the junction contained 4 bases not matched to a gene. The CDR3 is CASSLIAGGTGELFF. For the CDR3, the DNA is TGCGCCAGCAGCTTGATCGCAGGGGGCACCGGGGAGCTGTTTTTT.

This chain joins TRBV19 and TRBJ2-5; TRBD1 might be the D (6 bases). The CDR3 is 14 residues long. Trimming took off 5 bases at V and 5 bases at J, with 15 bases between the two ends. Germline V CDR1 and CDR2: LNHDA, SQIVND (reference sequence). The CDR3 loop reads CASSHNRASETQYF. CDR3 nucleotide sequence: TGTGCCAGTAGTCATAACAGGGCTAGCGAGACCCAGTACTTC.

The count of this clone is one. The rearrangement uses TRBV4-3 and TRBJ2-3, with D uncertain. The V end was cut by 0 bases, the J end by 3 bases, with 13 bases between. From germline, CDR1 is LGHNA and CDR2 YSLEER. The CDR3 sequence is 16 residues long. CDR3 DNA sequence: TGCGCCAGCAGCCAAGACTTTTTTTCGGGTACAGATACGCAGTATTTT. Translation: CASSQDFFSGTDTQYF.

This clone appeared once. The chain joins TRBV10-3 to TRBJ2-1, with D maybe TRBD1 (5 bases). V was pared by 3 bases and J by 6 bases, with 9 bases between. The germline gives CDR1 ENHRY, CDR2 SYGVKD. There are 13 residues in the CDR3. The DNA of the CDR3 is TGTGCCATCAGTGACGCAGGGCCCAATGAGCAGTTCTTC. Translating it yields CAISDAGPNEQFF.

The V gene is TRBV11-2, the J gene TRBJ1-2, with D perhaps TRBD1 (5 bases). CDR3 size: 15 residues. Germline V gives CDR1 SGHAT, CDR2 FQNNGV. V was shortened by 0 bases and J by 4 bases, with 12 bases between the two germline ends. In DNA form, the CDR3 reads TGTGCCAGCAGCTTAGATTGGGGGTCGCGCTATGGCTACACCTTC. This codes for CASSLDWGSRYGYTF.

V gene TRBV27 combines with J gene TRBJ2-3, with 13 bases matching TRBD2. V shed 6 bases and J 2 bases; nucleotides not matched to a gene: 8. CDR3 length equals 17 residues. Germline CDR1 MNHEY, CDR2 SMNVEV (reference sequence). The CDR3 region has the DNA TGTGCCAGCAGCTCAATCGGGACTAGCGGGAACACAGATACGCAGTATTTT. Translation gives CASSSIGTSGNTDTQYF.